The 18 T cell receptor beta chains reported below all come from one sample, sequenced in a study of cytomegalovirus exposure and HLA in healthy donors. TCRdb's copy holds only in-frame clones and misses some; the assay was immunoSEQ multiplex PCR. The table lists about 340,000 clones, 80% to 90% of them singletons. Sequenced input: PBMCs. The source is a woman aged 18-30 years in good health and CMV-seronegative.

The chain links TRBV18 to TRBJ2-4; 8 nucleotides align to TRBD2. The CDR3 covers 15 residues. Germline V CDR1 and CDR2: KGHSH, LQKENI. Trimming cost V 0 bases and J 7 bases; bases outside gene matches: 5. In DNA form, the CDR3 reads TGTGCCAGCTCACCACCTGGAGCGGGAGTTAACATTCAGTACTTC. It codes for CASSPPGAGVNIQYF.

The chain is built from TRBV5-1 and TRBJ1-1; unclear D gene. There are 13 residues in the CDR3. The germline V and J ends were trimmed by 2 bases and 5 bases, with 10 bases remaining between them. Germline V gene data show CDR1 as SGHRS and CDR2 as YFSETQ. CDR3 sequence reads: CASSFGSSTEAFF. The CDR3 DNA reads TGCGCCAGCAGCTTCGGGTCAAGTACTGAAGCTTTCTTT.

The chain is built from TRBV7-2 and TRBJ2-3; 8 positions agree with TRBD2. Germline lookup yields CDR1 SGHTA and CDR2 FQGNSA. This CDR3 is 15 amino acids long. Losses at the gene ends were 0 bases for V and 6 bases for J; bases not matched to a gene: 5. This chain's CDR3 is CASSLAGLASDTQYF. In nucleotides, the CDR3 is TGTGCCAGCAGCTTAGCTGGACTAGCCTCGGATACGCAGTATTTT. Full variable domain (rest looked up from reference TRBV7-2 and TRBJ2-3): GAGVSQSPSNKVTEKGKDVELRCDPISGHTALYWYRQSLGQGLEFLIYFQGNSAPDKSGLPSDRFSAERTGGSVSTLTIQRTQQEDSAVYLCASSLAGLASDTQYFGPGTRLTVL.

The rearrangement joins TRBV27 to TRBJ1-4; a possible D gene is TRBD1 (5 bases). Per germline, CDR1 MNHEY and CDR2 SMNVEV (reference sequence). The CDR3 length is 14 residues. Between the trimmed V and J ends, which lost 6 bases and 8 bases, there was a span of 16 bases. The CDR3 bases are TGTGCCAGCAGACCAGGGCTTGGGGGGGAAAAACTGTTTTTT. Residues: CASRPGLGGEKLFF.

This clone was counted between two and nine times. DNA of the CDR3: TGTGCCAGCAGTGAACGTAAGGGGCTGGGGCCCCAGCATTTT. This translates into CASSERKGLGPQHF. This rearrangement joins TRBV2 to TRBJ1-5, with a weak D call TRBD1 (5 bases). CDR3 length equals 14 residues. The germline V gene encodes CDR1 SNHLY and CDR2 FYNNEI. Trimming pared 2 bases from V and 9 bases from J, leaving 14 bases between.

The table lists this clone with a count of one. A read error may produce the germline difference seen at one junction end. The chain is built from TRBV7-7 and TRBJ2-5; 10 bases are a match to TRBD1. This CDR3 comprises 15 residues. Germline V lookup: CDR1 SSHAT, CDR2 FNYEAQ (reference sequence). The CDR3 nucleotides are TGTGCTAGCAGCGTACGGACAGGGGGTGAAGAGACCCAGTACTTC. Its translation is CASSVRTGGEETQYF.

The V call is TRBV29-1, the J call TRBJ1-1; D is unclear. The CDR3 sequence is 11 residues long. Per the germline V gene, CDR1 is SQVTM and CDR2 is ANQGSEA. V lost 5 bases to trimming and J lost 1 base, with 5 bases between them. CDR3 sequence reads: CSVRANTEAFF. The CDR3 DNA is TGCAGCGTTCGAGCGAACACTGAAGCTTTCTTT. Filled out from reference TRBV29-1 and TRBJ1-1, the complete variable domain reads SAVISQKPSRDICQRGTSLTIQCQVDSQVTMMFWYRQQPGQSLTLIATANQGSEATYESGFVIDKFPISRPNLTFSTLTVSNMSPEDSSIYLCSVRANTEAFFGQGTRLTVV.

J is TRBJ2-7 and V is TRBV9, with TRBD2 identical over 11 bases. V dropped 3 bases and J dropped 3; count of bases not matched to a gene: 5. CDR3 size: 15 residues. Germline CDR1 and CDR2: SGDLS and YYNGEE. The CDR3 coding sequence is TGTGCCAGCAGCGAATCGACTAGCGGGAACTACGAGCAGTACTTC. This sequence encodes CASSESTSGNYEQYF.

The chain employs TRBV7-9 and TRBJ2-1, with TRBD1 matching over 11 bases. The CDR3 contains 15 residues. The J segment lost 2 bases and the V segment lost 5 bases, leaving 2 bases of the junction unmatched. Germline V gene data show CDR1 as SEHNR and CDR2 as FQNEAQ (reference sequence). CDR3 coding DNA: TGTGCCAGCAGCCAGGGACAGGGGGCCTACAATGAGCAGTTCTTC. This codes for CASSQGQGAYNEQFF.

The rearrangement links TRBV4-1 to TRBJ2-7, with TRBD2 matching over 9 bases. CDR1 and CDR2 (germline): MGHRA, YSYEKL. This CDR3 is 16 amino acids long. The trim removed 0 bases at V and 4 bases at J, leaving 7 bases unmatched. CDR3 sequence (DNA): TGCGCCAGCAGCCAAGAGGTTAGCGGGAGCGGTTACGAGCAGTACTTC. Protein: CASSQEVSGSGYEQYF.

The chain carries TRBV7-3 and TRBJ1-2, with D perhaps matching TRBD1 (6 bases). Looked up from germline, CDR1 is SGHTA and CDR2 is FQGTGA. Trimming removed 4 bases at V and 7 bases at J, with 19 bases between. This CDR3 is 15 amino acids long. Here the CDR3 reads CASSSIGTPSGGYTF. The DNA of the CDR3 is TGTGCCAGCAGCTCCATCGGGACACCCTCTGGTGGCTACACCTTC.

The chain combines TRBV6-1 with TRBJ1-2; 7 bases match TRBD1. This CDR3 region has 15 residues. Germline CDR1 reads MNHNS; CDR2 reads SASEGT. V trimming: 2 bases; J trimming: 4 bases; junction bases outside the gene matches: 7. The CDR3 coding sequence is TGTGCCAGCAGTGAACGAGGGGGCTTAGGCTATGGCTACACCTTC. Translation gives CASSERGGLGYGYTF.

The chain links TRBV10-3 to TRBJ1-5; 9 nucleotides align to TRBD1. This CDR3 is built from 14 residues. Looked up from germline, CDR1 is ENHRY and CDR2 is SYGVKD. With V trimmed by 5 bases and J by 5 bases, 4 bases remained unmatched. DNA of the CDR3: TGTGCCATCAGTTGGGACAGGGAGGATCAGCCCCAGCATTTT. Protein product: CAISWDREDQPQHF.

This rearrangement joins TRBV6-1 to TRBJ1-2, with 7 bases matching TRBD1. The V gene's germline CDR1 is MNHNS and CDR2 SASEGT. This CDR3 is built from 14 residues. J gave up 8 bases and V 9 bases, and 15 bases lay outside the gene matches. The CDR3, as DNA: TGTGCCAGTAATGACAGGGAGGTCGGTGGCGGCTACACCTTC. Translated: CASNDREVGGGYTF.

This clone was detected only a few times. The genes are TRBV4-2 and TRBJ2-1; D possibly corresponds to TRBD2 (5 bases). This CDR3 region has 13 residues. The germline V and J ends were trimmed by 0 bases and 13 bases, with 13 bases remaining between them. The V gene's germline CDR1 is LGHNA and CDR2 YNFKEQ. CDR3 coding DNA: TGTGCCAGCAGCCAAGACGTTAGCGAAATCCAGTTCTTC. This translates into CASSQDVSEIQFF.

The rearrangement links TRBV7-2 to TRBJ2-7; 8 bases align to TRBD2. The germline V gene has CDR1 SGHTA and CDR2 FQGNSA. The junction had 9 bases not matched to a gene; V was cut back by 5 bases and J by 3 bases. The CDR3 runs 15 residues. DNA of the CDR3: TGTGCCAGCAGCCTCCGACCGGGACTAGACTACGAGCAGTACTTC. As protein: CASSLRPGLDYEQYF. Supplemented by reference TRBV7-2 and TRBJ2-7, the full variable domain reads GAGVSQSPSNKVTEKGKDVELRCDPISGHTALYWYRQSLGQGLEFLIYFQGNSAPDKSGLPSDRFSAERTGGSVSTLTIQRTQQEDSAVYLCASSLRPGLDYEQYFGPGTRLTVT.

This clone turned up a few times. The V call is TRBV7-2, the J call TRBJ2-7; tentatively, D is TRBD2 (5 bases). V lost 4 bases, J lost 3 bases, and 10 bases lay in between. The CDR3 spans 13 residues. Germline CDR1 is SGHTA and CDR2 is FQGNSA. The DNA for the CDR3 is TGTGCCAGCAGCTCAAGCGGTAACTACGAGCAGTACTTC. Its translation: CASSSSGNYEQYF.

The V and J genes are TRBV27 and TRBJ1-5, with a possible D match to TRBD1 (5 bases). Trimming removed 6 bases from V and 6 bases from J, with 15 bases in between. Germline V gene sequence: CDR1 MNHEY, CDR2 SMNVEV (reference sequence). CDR3 length: 14 amino acids. CDR3 in DNA: TGTGCCAGCAGGGGGCCTTCGGGGGGTCAGCCCCAGCATTTT. Its protein is CASRGPSGGQPQHF.